The 4 T cell receptor beta chains given below trace back to one sample, sequenced in a study of blood T cell repertoires in COVID-19. The repertoire was sequenced with immunoSEQ multiplex PCR; TCRdb's copy has only in-frame clones and lacks some. The sample has 400,000 or so clones; 85% to 90% are singletons. The specimen sequenced was peripheral blood. The receptors come from a man aged 18 to 29 with COVID-19, enrolled during active disease.

The chain couples TRBV23-1 to TRBJ2-5, with a possible D match to TRBD2 (6 bases). TRBV23-1 is noted as an ORF with a role that remains uncertain. V was trimmed by 6 bases and J by 1 base, leaving 21 bases between them. This CDR3 has 17 amino acids. The CDR3 DNA reads TGCGCCAGCAGCTCCCGATGGAGGGGTTGTTTCCAAGAGACCCAGTACTTC. The encoded protein is CASSSRWRGCFQETQYF.

The rearrangement links TRBV29-1 to TRBJ1-4, with a weak D call TRBD1 (6 bases). The CDR3 contains 13 residues. The V end was cut by 7 bases, the J end by 0 bases, with 9 bases between. Germline V CDR1 and CDR2: SQVTM, ANQGSEA. The CDR3 bases are TGCAGCGCCAGGGGCGCAACTAATGAAAAACTGTTTTTT. It specifies CSARGATNEKLFF.

J is TRBJ2-5 and V is TRBV21-1; TRBD2 is the table's D call and was not checked against the DNA. TRBV21-1 is described as a pseudogene. This CDR3 spans 16 amino acids. CDR3 bases: TGTGCCAGCAGCGGATCCGGGACTAGCGGGAAAGAGACCCAGTACTTC. Amino acids: CASSGSGTSGKETQYF.

This clone was detected only a few times. The chain employs TRBV5-4 and TRBJ2-3; 9 bases match TRBD2. V shed 1 base, J shed 4 bases, and the junction held 4 bases outside the gene matches. The CDR3 extends over 15 amino acids. Germline V lookup: CDR1 SGHNT, CDR2 YYREEE (reference sequence). Written as DNA, the CDR3 is TGTGCCAGCAGCTTGCGAGCGGGGGGAGCAGATACGCAGTATTTT. Translating it yields CASSLRAGGADTQYF.